Described below is a single T cell receptor beta chain sequence and its context. The antigen remains undetermined. Sorted-subset replicate PCRs used roughly 220 ng DNA, about 30,000 T cell genomes. The assay was immunoSEQ multiplex PCR, and TCRdb's table has in-frame clones only and misses some. Of around 2,000,000 clones listed, about 92% were seen once; the top ten hold 1.5% to 2%. Naive CD8 cells lacked CD45RO, underwent positive selection for CCR7 and left out terminally differentiated effector memory CD45RA+ cells. The data derive from a study of shared clonotypes between healthy human individuals. Study-wide results and caveats: The donor pool, a small one, limited the genetic and exposure-history diversity represented.

Germline V CDR1 and CDR2: SGHTA, FQGTGA. The J segment lost 6 bases and the V segment lost 1 base, leaving 10 bases of the junction unmatched. This CDR3 region has 17 residues. This TCR derives from a man aged 18-30 years in good health. Some clones in this sample may be carry-over from other donors' samples. The sample was naive CD8+ T cells from PBMCs. V and J are TRBV7-3 and TRBJ2-1; 9 positions match TRBD2. The CDR3 DNA is TGTGCCAGCAGCTTAAGTCCGGGACTAGCTCCCGGCAATGAGCAGTTCTTC. It encodes CASSLSPGLAPGNEQFF.